The 3 T cell receptor beta chains below were found in one sample sequenced in a study of human T cells and chemical hapten exposure. TCRdb fed the RACE reads into MiXCR, producing one record per CDR3 protein. The data contain more than 300,000 distinct CDR3 sequences, roughly 4.6% of them seen just once; the ten biggest clones take up around 2.6%. The time point was: pre-sensitization, week 0. Regarding treatment: therapeutic diphenylcyclopropenone sensitization with weekly scalp DPC. The specimen was whole blood, collected in connection with sensitization to the hapten diphenylcyclopropenone (DPC). The receptors originated from a woman aged 45 to 65 with alopecia areata. Some clones in this sample may be carry-over from other donors' samples.

This clonotype was found many times. The DNA is left out, because the CDR3 cannot be placed on it with certainty; the CDR3 is given as TCRdb lists it. The V and J genes are TRBV21-1 and TRBJ2-3. TRBV21-1 is marked as a pseudogene. The length of the CDR3 is 16 amino acids, counting both ends. This CDR3 reads CASSCLVGDGTDTQYF.

This clonotype has a count of ten or more. The chain is built from TRBV27 and TRBJ1-6; D not certain. The germline CDR1 and CDR2 sequences are MNHEY and SMNVEV (reference sequence). CDR3 length: 16 amino acids. The V end was cut by 5 bases, the J end by 3 bases, with 14 bases between. CDR3 bases: TGTGCCAGCAGTCCCCGTGTCCCAGACTATAATTCACCCCTCCACTTT. It codes for CASSPRVPDYNSPLHF.

This clonotype was picked up a small number of times. V usage is TRBV29-1 and J usage is TRBJ2-3; the D is unclear. This CDR3 comprises 11 residues. Germline values: CDR1 SQVTM, CDR2 ANQGSEA. V dropped 3 bases and J dropped 5 bases, with 6 bases sitting between them. The CDR3 DNA sequence: TGCAGCGTTGACAGGCTAGATACGCAGTATTTT. Its protein product is CSVDRLDTQYF.